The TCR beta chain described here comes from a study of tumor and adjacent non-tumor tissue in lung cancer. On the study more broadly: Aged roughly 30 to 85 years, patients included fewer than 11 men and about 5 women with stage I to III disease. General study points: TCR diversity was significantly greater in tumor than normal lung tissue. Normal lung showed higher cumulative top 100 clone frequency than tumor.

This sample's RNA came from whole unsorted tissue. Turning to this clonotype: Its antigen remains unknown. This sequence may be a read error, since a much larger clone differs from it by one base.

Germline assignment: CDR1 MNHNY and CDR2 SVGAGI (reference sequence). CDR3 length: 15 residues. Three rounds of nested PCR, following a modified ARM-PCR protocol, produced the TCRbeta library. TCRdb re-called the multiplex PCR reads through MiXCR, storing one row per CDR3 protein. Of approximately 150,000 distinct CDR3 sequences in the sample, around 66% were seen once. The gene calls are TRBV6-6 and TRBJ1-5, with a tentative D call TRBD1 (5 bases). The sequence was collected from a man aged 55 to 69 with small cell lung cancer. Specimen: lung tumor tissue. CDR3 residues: CASSPHWDGKQPQHF. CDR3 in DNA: TGTGCCAGCAGCCCCCACTGGGACGGCAAACAGCCCCAGCATTTT.